The source of this T cell receptor beta chain is a study of T cells in Graves' hyperthyroidism and ophthalmopathy. Study results and caveats: Most expanded thyroid clonotypes above 0.001 also appeared in blood.

The CDR3 regions of TCR beta were amplified from RNA transcripts. Carried out on the TCR CDR3, a first-round RT-PCR used the HTBI primer set. TCRdb fed the multiplex PCR reads into MiXCR, producing one record per CDR3 protein. The sample consists of 200,000 to 250,000 distinct CDR3 sequences, about a sixth of them appearing once. This clonotype has ten or more counts. The antigen remains unidentified. Thyroid ultrasound, orbital computed tomography, clinical symptoms, and serum thyroxine and TRAb underpinned diagnoses. V gave up 0 bases and J gave up 13 bases, with 12 bases separating them. This CDR3 is 12 amino acids long. CDR1 is LGHDT, CDR2 YNNKEL, per germline (reference sequence).

The rearrangement uses TRBV3-1 and TRBJ2-5; weak D call: TRBD2 (6 bases). Sequenced input: blood. The sequence derives from a man aged 50 to 59 with Graves' hyperthyroidism. The CDR3 protein is CASSQERGLGYF. Here the CDR3 DNA reads TGTGCCAGCAGCCAAGAAAGGGGACTCGGGTACTTC.